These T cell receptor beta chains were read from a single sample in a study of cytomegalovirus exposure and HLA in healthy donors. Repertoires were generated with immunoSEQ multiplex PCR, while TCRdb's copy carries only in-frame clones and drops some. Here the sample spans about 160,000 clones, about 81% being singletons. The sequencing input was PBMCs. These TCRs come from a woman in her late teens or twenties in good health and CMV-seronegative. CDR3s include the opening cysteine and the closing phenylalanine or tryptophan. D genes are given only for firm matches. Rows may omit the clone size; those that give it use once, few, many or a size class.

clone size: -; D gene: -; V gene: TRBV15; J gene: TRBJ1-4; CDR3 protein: CATSGLPGNWNEKLFF; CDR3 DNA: TGTGCCACCAGCGGACTGCCGGGAAACTGGAATGAAAAACTGTTTTTT
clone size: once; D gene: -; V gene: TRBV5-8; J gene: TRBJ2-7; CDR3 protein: CASSQHRVKSYEQYF; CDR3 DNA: TGTGCCAGCAGCCAGCATCGGGTTAAGTCTTACGAGCAGTACTTC
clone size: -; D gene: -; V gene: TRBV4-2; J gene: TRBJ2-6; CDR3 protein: CASSRQSSGANVLTF; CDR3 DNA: TGTGCCAGCAGCCGACAGAGCTCTGGGGCCAACGTCCTGACTTTC
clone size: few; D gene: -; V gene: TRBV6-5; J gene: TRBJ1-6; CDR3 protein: CASSYSWTDNSPLHF; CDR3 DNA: TGTGCCAGCAGTTACTCGTGGACAGATAATTCACCCCTCCACTTT
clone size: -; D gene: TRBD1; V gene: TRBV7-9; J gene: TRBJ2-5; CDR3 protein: CASSLRPFGQVKETQYF; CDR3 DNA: TGTGCCAGCAGCCTCCGGCCGTTTGGACAGGTGAAAGAGACCCAGTACTTC
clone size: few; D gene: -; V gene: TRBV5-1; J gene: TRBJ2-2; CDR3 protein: CASSLNPRGGGTGELFF; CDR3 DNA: TGCGCCAGCAGCTTAAACCCAAGGGGGGGCGGCACCGGGGAGCTGTTTTTT
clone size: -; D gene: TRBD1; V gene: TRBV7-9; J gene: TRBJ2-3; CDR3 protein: CASSLDRGEYF; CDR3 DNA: TGTGCCAGCAGCCTGGACAGGGGAGAGTATTTT
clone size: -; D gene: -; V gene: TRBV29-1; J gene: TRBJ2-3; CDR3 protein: CSVAQATDTQYF; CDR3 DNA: TGCAGCGTTGCCCAAGCCACAGATACGCAGTATTTT
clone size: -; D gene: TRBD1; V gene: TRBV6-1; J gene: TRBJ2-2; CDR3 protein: CATTTGVLDTGELFF; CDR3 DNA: TGTGCCACCACCACAGGGGTATTGGACACCGGGGAGCTGTTTTTT
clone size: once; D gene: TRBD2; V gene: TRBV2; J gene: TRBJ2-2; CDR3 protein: CASSRLAGVTNTGELFF; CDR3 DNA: TGTGCCAGCAGTAGACTAGCGGGAGTCACGAACACCGGGGAGCTGTTTTTT
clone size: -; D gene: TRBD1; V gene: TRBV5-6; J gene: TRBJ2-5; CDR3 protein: CASSLIGTGEETQYF; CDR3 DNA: TGTGCCAGCAGCTTGATAGGCACAGGGGAGGAGACCCAGTACTTC
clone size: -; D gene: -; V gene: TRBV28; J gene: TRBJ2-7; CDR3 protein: CASSLSSHGEQYF; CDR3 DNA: TGTGCCAGCAGTTTGTCATCGCACGGCGAGCAGTACTTC
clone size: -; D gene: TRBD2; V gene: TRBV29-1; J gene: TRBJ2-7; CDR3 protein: CSVGGVTSGPSYEQYF; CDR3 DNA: TGCAGCGTTGGGGGGGTGACTAGCGGGCCATCCTACGAGCAGTACTTC
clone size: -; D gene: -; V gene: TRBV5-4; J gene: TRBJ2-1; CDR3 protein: CASSPSNNEQFF; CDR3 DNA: TGTGCCAGCAGCCCTAGTAACAATGAGCAGTTCTTC
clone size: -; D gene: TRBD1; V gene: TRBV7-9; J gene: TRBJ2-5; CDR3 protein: CASSLDRGQETQYF; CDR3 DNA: TGTGCCAGCAGCTTAGACAGGGGGCAAGAGACCCAGTACTTC
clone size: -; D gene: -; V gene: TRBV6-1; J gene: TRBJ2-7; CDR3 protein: CASTRAGPPYEQYF; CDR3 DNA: TGTGCCAGCACTCGGGCGGGACCCCCCTACGAGCAGTACTTC
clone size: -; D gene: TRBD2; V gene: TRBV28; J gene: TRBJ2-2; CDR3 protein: CASTRGGLAGGPHNTGELFF; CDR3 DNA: TGTGCCAGCACCCGGGGGGGACTAGCGGGAGGACCTCACAACACCGGGGAGCTGTTTTTT
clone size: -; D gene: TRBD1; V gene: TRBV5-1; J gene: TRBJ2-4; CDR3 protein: CASSGEGQQYF; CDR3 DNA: TGCGCCAGCAGCGGAGAGGGACAGCAGTACTTC
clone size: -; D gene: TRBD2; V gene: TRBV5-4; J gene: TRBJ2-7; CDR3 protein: CASSPSGRVSYEQYF; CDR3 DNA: TGTGCCAGCAGCCCTAGCGGGAGGGTATCCTACGAGCAGTACTTC
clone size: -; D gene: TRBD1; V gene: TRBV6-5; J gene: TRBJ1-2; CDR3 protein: CASSYEGQGIYGYTF; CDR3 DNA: TGTGCCAGCAGTTACGAAGGACAGGGTATCTATGGCTACACCTTC
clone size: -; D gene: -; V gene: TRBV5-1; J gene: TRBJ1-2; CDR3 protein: CASSLVRTVPYGYTF; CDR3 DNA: TGCGCCAGCAGCTTGGTAAGGACAGTCCCTTATGGCTACACCTTC
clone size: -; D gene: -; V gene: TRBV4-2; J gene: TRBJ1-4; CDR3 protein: CASTRNLATNEKLFF; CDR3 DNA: TGTGCCAGCACCAGAAACCTTGCAACTAATGAAAAACTGTTTTTT
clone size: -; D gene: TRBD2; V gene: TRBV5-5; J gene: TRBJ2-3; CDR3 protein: CASSLRLAGKGDTQYF; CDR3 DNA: TGTGCCAGCAGCTTGAGACTAGCGGGAAAGGGGGATACGCAGTATTTT
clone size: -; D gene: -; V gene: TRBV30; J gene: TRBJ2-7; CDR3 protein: CAWNGLYEQYF; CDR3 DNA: TGTGCCTGGAACGGACTCTACGAGCAGTACTTC
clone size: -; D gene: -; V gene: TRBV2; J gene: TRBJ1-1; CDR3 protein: CASSVGRGMNTEAFF; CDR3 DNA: TGTGCCAGCAGTGTGGGGCGGGGAATGAACACTGAAGCTTTCTTT
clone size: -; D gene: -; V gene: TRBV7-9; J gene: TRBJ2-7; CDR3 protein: CASSLTPYEQYF; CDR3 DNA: TGTGCCAGCAGCTTAACACCCTACGAGCAGTACTTC
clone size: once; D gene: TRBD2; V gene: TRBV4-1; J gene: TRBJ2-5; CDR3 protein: CASSQEGLGAGIRETQYF; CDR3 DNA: TGCGCCAGCAGCCAAGAAGGGTTAGGAGCGGGGATAAGAGAGACCCAGTACTTC
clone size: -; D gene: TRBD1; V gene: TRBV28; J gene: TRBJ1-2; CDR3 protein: CASSPDRGGYGYTF; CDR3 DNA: TGTGCCAGCAGCCCGGACAGGGGTGGCTATGGCTACACCTTC
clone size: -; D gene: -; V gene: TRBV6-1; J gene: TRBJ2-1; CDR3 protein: CASGDLGANEQFF; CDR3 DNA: TGTGCCAGCGGCGATCTGGGCGCCAATGAGCAGTTCTTC
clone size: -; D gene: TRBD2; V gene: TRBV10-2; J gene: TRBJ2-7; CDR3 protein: CASRDVALAEHEQYF; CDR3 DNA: TGCGCCAGCAGGGACGTGGCGCTAGCGGAACACGAGCAGTACTTC
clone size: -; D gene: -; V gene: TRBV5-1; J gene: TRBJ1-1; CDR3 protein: CASSAQTVANTEAFF; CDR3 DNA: TGCGCCAGCAGCGCCCAGACAGTAGCGAACACTGAAGCTTTCTTT
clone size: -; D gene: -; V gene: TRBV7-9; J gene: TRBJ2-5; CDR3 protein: CASSSGTLAPRQYF; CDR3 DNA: TGTGCCAGCAGCTCCGGGACTCTCGCTCCTCGCCAGTACTTC
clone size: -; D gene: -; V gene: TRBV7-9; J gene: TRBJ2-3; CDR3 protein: CASSSDRSTDTQYF; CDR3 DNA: TGTGCCAGCAGCTCCGACAGGAGCACAGATACGCAGTATTTT
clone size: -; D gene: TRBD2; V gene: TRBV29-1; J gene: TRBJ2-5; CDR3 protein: CSVEGASGGETQYF; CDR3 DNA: TGCAGCGTTGAAGGGGCCTCGGGGGGGGAGACCCAGTACTTC
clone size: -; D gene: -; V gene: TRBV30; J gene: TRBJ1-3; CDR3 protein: CAWSFQGLGPRFSGNTIYF; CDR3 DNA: TGTGCCTGGAGTTTCCAGGGTTTGGGTCCAAGATTTTCTGGAAACACCATATATTTT
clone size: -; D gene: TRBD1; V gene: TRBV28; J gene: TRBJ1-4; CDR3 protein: CASSSGQGGNEKLFF; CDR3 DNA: TGTGCCAGCAGTAGCGGACAGGGTGGTAATGAAAAACTGTTTTTT
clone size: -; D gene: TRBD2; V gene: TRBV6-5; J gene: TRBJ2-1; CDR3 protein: CASQAGGANEQFF; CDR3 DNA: TGTGCCAGCCAAGCGGGAGGGGCCAATGAGCAGTTCTTC
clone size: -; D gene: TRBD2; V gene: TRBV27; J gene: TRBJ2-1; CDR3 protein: CASTTPGLAENEQFF; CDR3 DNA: TGTGCCAGCACCACCCCGGGACTAGCGGAAAATGAGCAGTTCTTC
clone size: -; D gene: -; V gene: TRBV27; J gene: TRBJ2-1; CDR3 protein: CASHVRFSGVSYNEQFF; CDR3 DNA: TGTGCCAGCCACGTTAGGTTTTCGGGAGTATCCTACAATGAGCAGTTCTTC
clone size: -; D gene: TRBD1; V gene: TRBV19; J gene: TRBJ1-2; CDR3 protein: CAAQTGNYGYTF; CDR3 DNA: TGTGCCGCACAGACAGGGAACTATGGCTACACCTTC
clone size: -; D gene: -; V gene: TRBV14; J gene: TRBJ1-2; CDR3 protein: CASSPQTDYGYTF; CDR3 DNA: TGTGCCAGCAGCCCTCAGACAGACTATGGCTACACCTTC
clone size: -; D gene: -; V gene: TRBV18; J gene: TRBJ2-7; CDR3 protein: CASSPQTGSYEQYF; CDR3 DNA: TGTGCCAGCTCACCACAGACAGGATCCTACGAGCAGTACTTC
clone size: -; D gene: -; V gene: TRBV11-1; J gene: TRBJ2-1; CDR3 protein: CASSLLQGPVF; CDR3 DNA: TGTGCCAGCAGCTTACTACAGGGCCCGGTCTTC
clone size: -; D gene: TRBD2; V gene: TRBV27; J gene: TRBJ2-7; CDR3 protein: CASRSTSDLPSSDEQYF; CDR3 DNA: TGTGCCAGCCGCTCGACTAGCGATTTACCCTCGAGTGACGAGCAGTACTTC
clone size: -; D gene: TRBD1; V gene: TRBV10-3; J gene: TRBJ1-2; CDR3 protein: CAITRTGEGYTF; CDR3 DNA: TGTGCCATCACCAGGACAGGGGAAGGCTACACCTTC
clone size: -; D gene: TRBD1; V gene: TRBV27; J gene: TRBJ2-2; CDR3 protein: CASSATGTGENNGELFF; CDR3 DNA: TGTGCCAGCAGTGCCACTGGGACAGGGGAAAACAACGGGGAGCTGTTTTTT
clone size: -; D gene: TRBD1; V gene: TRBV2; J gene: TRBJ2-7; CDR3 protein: CASSQGAGEQYF; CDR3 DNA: TGTGCCAGCTCTCAGGGGGCGGGCGAGCAGTACTTC